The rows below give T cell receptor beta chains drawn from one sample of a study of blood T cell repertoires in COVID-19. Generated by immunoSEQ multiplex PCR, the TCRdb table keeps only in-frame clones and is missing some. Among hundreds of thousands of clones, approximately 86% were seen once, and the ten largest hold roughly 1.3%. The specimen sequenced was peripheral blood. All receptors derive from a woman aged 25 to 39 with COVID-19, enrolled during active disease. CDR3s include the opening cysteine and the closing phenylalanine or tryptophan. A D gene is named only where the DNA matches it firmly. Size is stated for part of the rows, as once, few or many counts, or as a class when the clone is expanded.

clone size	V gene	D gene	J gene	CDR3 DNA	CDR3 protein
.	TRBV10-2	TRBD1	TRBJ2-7	TGCGCCAGCAGCGGTGGGGACAGGGTCCCTTTCGAGCAGTACTTC	CASSGGDRVPFEQYF
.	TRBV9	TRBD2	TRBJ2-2	TGTGCCAGCAGCGACCCGGGAGGGGGCGGGGAGCTGTTTTTT	CASSDPGGGGELFF
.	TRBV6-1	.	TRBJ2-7	TGTGCCAGCAGTGACAGGATTAGCTACGAGCAGTACTTC	CASSDRISYEQYF
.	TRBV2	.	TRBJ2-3	TGTGCCAGCAGTGATCGGCAGGGGATTGAAGATACGCAGTATTTT	CASSDRQGIEDTQYF
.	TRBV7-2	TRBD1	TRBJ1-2	TGTGCCAGCAGCTTAGCGCCGGGGGGACAGGGGGCGCTTGGCTACACCTTC	CASSLAPGGQGALGYTF
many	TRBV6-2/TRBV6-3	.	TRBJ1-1	TGTGCCAGCAGTTACTCCGGGGGGAACACTGAAGCTTTCTTT	CASSYSGGNTEAFF
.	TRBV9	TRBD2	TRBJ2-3	TGTGCCAGCAGCGTTCTTAGCGGGGGGGCGACAGATACGCAGTATTTT	CASSVLSGGATDTQYF
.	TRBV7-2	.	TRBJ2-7	TGTGCCAGCAGCCCCCAGGCTTTCGACGAGCAGTACTTC	CASSPQAFDEQYF
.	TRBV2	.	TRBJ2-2	TGTGCCAGCAGTGTAGAGGGATCCGGGGAGCTGTTTTTT	CASSVEGSGELFF
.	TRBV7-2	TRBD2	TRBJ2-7	TGTGCCAGCAGCCAGGGGGGGACTAGCACCTACGAGCAGTACTTC	CASSQGGTSTYEQYF
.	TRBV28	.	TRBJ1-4	TGTGCCAGCAGTCCGCAAGGGGGTAATGAAAAACTGTTTTTT	CASSPQGGNEKLFF
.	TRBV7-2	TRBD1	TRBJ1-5	TGTGCCAGCACCATAAGTCCCGGGACAGGGAATCAGCCCCAGCATTTT	CASTISPGTGNQPQHF
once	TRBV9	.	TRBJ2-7	TGTGCCAGCAGCCCCCCAACAACAGGGCTCGACGAGCAGTACTTC	CASSPPTTGLDEQYF
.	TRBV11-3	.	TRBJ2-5	TGTGCCAGCAGCGCCGGGTCTCAAGAGACCCAGTACTTC	CASSAGSQETQYF
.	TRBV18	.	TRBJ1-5	TGTGCCAGCTCACCGACGGGTGCTAGCAATCAGCCCCAGCATTTT	CASSPTGASNQPQHF
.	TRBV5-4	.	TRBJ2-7	TGTGCCAGCAGCTTGAGGGTAAGCGGTACCAACGAGCAGTACTTC	CASSLRVSGTNEQYF
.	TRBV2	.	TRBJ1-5	TGTGCCAGCAAGGGACAAAGGGCGAGCAATCAGCCCCAGCATTTT	CASKGQRASNQPQHF
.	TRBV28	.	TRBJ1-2	TGTGCCAGCAGTCCGACTGCTAACTATGGCTACACCTTC	CASSPTANYGYTF
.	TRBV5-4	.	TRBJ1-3	TGTGCCAGCAGCACCGCCAGGGATTCCTCTGGAAACACCATATATTTT	CASSTARDSSGNTIYF
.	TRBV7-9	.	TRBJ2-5	TGTGCCAGCAGCTTGCGGGGGCCATTCCAAGAGACCCAGTACTTC	CASSLRGPFQETQYF
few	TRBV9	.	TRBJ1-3	TGTGCCAGCAGCGTGGGGGACATGGGGCCTGGAAACACCATATATTTT	CASSVGDMGPGNTIYF